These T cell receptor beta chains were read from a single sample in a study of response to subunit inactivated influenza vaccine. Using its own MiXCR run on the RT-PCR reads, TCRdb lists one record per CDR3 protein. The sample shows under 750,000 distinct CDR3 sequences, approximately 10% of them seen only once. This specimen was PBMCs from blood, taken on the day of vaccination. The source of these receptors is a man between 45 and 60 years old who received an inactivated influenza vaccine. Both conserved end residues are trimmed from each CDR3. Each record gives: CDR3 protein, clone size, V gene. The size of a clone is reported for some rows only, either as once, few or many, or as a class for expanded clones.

ASSFGHDFEEQY | . | TRBV5-1
ASSFSQTGENEQY | few | TRBV28
ATSDLQAGGISDTQY | few | TRBV24-1
ASSQDWGAGTGELF | many | TRBV4-3
ASSETTSGEQF | . | TRBV7-3
ASSLDRPNSPLH | . | TRBV5-1
ASSSLHSRLETQY | . | TRBV7-8
ASSQDSVETQY | . | TRBV2
ASSLQGQGNTEAF | . | TRBV5-1
ASSLQGGSVNTEAF | . | TRBV5-6
SVELVDRGPNQPQH | . | TRBV29-1
SAAIGTGVYNEQF | few | TRBV20-1
ASSYRRAGGTDTQY | few | TRBV6-5
ASSQAMGGQPQH | . | TRBV4-2
ATSRARTSGISYNEQF | many | TRBV15
ASSLLGTSEPIRDTGELF | few | TRBV27
ASSQPPGRGTDTQY | . | TRBV7-3
AINWASGEQF | few | TRBV10-3
SVEAIEETQY | few | TRBV29-1
ASSLSGTHDPTDTQY | . | TRBV7-6
ASSPHGQLNTEAF | few | TRBV18
AISDGQRPYEQY | . | TRBV10-3
ASSLGVSMETQY | . | TRBV7-7
ASSWRTEGETQY | . | TRBV5-1
ASSQDKTGLGEQY | few | TRBV4-1
ASSIQTQVAKNIQY | many | TRBV12-3/TRBV12-4
ASSSPGRGELF | few | TRBV7-7
ASSLYPGWSYEQY | . | TRBV27
ASTPGGVNSPLH | . | TRBV6-1
ASRKRVEGTGELF | few | TRBV4-1
ASRNDRGLGYEQY | . | TRBV28
ASSSGDEQY | . | TRBV7-2
SAPIRTLGDTQY | . | TRBV20-1
SATGQGSPDTQY | many | TRBV20-1
ASSQDHRGANNEQF | . | TRBV4-3
ASSRAGTAYNEQF | few | TRBV4-3
ATDKGYEQY | few | TRBV6-2/TRBV6-3
ASSQTEQF | many | TRBV12-3/TRBV12-4
ASSPPAGGPSYNEQF | few | TRBV18
ASSVSLADFTGELF | few | TRBV9